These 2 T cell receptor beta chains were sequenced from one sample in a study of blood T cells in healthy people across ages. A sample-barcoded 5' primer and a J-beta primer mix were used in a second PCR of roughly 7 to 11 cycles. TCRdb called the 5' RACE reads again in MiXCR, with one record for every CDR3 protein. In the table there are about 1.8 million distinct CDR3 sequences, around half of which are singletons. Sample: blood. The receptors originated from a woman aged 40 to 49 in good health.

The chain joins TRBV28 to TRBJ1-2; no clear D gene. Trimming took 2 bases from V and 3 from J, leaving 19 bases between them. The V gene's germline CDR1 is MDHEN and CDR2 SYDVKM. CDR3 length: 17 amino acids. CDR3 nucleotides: TGTGCCAGCAGTTTAATAAAGGGCCTAAGTCCGTACTATGGCTACACCTTC. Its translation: CASSLIKGLSPYYGYTF.

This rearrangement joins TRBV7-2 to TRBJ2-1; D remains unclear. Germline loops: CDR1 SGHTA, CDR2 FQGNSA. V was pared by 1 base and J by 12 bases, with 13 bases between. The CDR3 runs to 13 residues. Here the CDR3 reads CASSLELPAGQFF. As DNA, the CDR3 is TGTGCCAGCAGCTTAGAGTTACCCGCAGGGCAGTTCTTC.